Following are 28 T cell receptor beta chains from one sample sequenced in a study of CD8 T cells in ankylosing spondylitis. TCRdb used MiXCR to reprocess the 5' RACE reads, holding one entry per CDR3 protein. This sample has 250,000 or so distinct CDR3 sequences, with roughly 10% found just once. Sequencing was done on a sample of blood, either unsorted or a sorted T cell fraction (not recorded which). These receptors came from a male donor with ankylosing spondylitis or in good health (not recorded which).

This clonotype came up many times. This sequence joins TRBV5-1 and TRBJ2-3, with D maybe TRBD2 (6 bases). Trimming pared 4 bases from V and 1 base from J, leaving 13 bases between. The CDR3 is made up of 15 amino acids. Germline CDR1 reads SGHRS; CDR2 reads YFSETQ. CDR3 amino acids: CASSRSGSGTDTQYF. CDR3 nucleotide sequence: TGCGCCAGCAGCCGGAGCGGGTCTGGCACAGATACGCAGTATTTT.

This clonotype was counted at least ten times. The chain uses TRBV7-8 and TRBJ2-3; weak D call: TRBD2 (6 bases). V was clipped by 0 bases and J by 4 bases, with 17 bases between them. The CDR3 has 17 residues. Looked up from germline, CDR1 is SGHVS and CDR2 is FQNEAQ. For the CDR3, the DNA is TGTGCCAGCAGCTTAGCGGTCCCCGGGAGTGGCGCAGATACGCAGTATTTT. This sequence encodes CASSLAVPGSGADTQYF. Looking up the rest from reference TRBV7-8 and TRBJ2-3 gives the full variable domain: GAGVSQSPRYKVAKRGQDVALRCDPISGHVSLFWYQQALGQGPEFLTYFQNEAQLDKSGLPSDRFFAERPEGSVSTLKIQRTQQEDSAVYLCASSLAVPGSGADTQYFGPGTRLTVL.

This clonotype appeared many times. The chain is built from TRBV5-1 and TRBJ1-1, with D possibly matching TRBD1 (6 bases). The CDR3 sequence is 15 residues long. Trimming shortened V by 4 bases and J by 6 bases, and 19 bases separated the two germline ends. The germline V gene has CDR1 SGHRS and CDR2 YFSETQ. In DNA, the CDR3 is TGCGCCAGCAGCACCGGAGACGGGGGGCCGGCTGAAGCTTTCTTT. Protein sequence: CASSTGDGGPAEAFF.

The gene calls are TRBV7-9 and TRBJ2-7; 9 bases agree with TRBD1. Per the germline V gene, CDR1 is SEHNR and CDR2 is FQNEAQ (reference sequence). This CDR3 spans 16 amino acids. V shed 1 base and J 5 bases; nucleotides not matched to a gene: 9. This CDR3 is CASSLVSGTGLNEQYF. The CDR3 coding sequence is TGTGCCAGCAGCTTAGTTTCCGGGACAGGGCTCAACGAGCAGTACTTC.

There are a few counts of this clonotype. The V gene is TRBV2, the J gene TRBJ2-3; a possible D gene is TRBD2 (6 bases). The V end lost 7 bases, the J end lost 6 bases, and 11 bases lay between the germline ends. Per the germline V gene, CDR1 is SNHLY and CDR2 is FYNNEI. This CDR3 region has 12 residues. CDR3 bases: TGTGCCAGCAAAGGGGCGGGGGATACGCAGTATTTT. Its protein product is CASKGAGDTQYF. Using reference TRBV2 and TRBJ2-3 for the parts outside the CDR3, the full variable domain is EPEVTQTPSHQVTQMGQEVILRCVPISNHLYFYWYRQILGQKVEFLVSFYNNEISEKSEIFDDQFSVERPDGSNFTLKIRSTKLEDSAMYFCASKGAGDTQYFGPGTRLTVL.

This clonotype has ten or more counts. V gene TRBV20-1 combines with J gene TRBJ2-1; 11 bases are a match to TRBD1. V was clipped by 1 base and J by 6 bases; unmatched bases: 8. This CDR3 has 16 amino acids. Germline CDR1 reads DFQATT; CDR2 reads SNEGSKA (reference sequence). The CDR3 here is CSARALTGTGGNEQFF. In nucleotides, the CDR3 is TGCAGTGCTAGAGCCCTTACCGGGACAGGGGGCAATGAGCAGTTCTTC.

This clonotype was seen only a few times. V is TRBV29-1 and J is TRBJ1-1, with D perhaps matching TRBD1 (5 bases). The CDR3 totals 14 residues. Deletions cut 5 bases from V and 0 bases from J, with 13 bases between. CDR1 and CDR2 (germline): SQVTM, ANQGSEA. The CDR3 DNA reads as TGCAGCGTTTCTCAGGGAGGGATGAACACTGAAGCTTTCTTT. Residues: CSVSQGGMNTEAFF.

At least ten counts were recorded for this clonotype. The genes are TRBV28 and TRBJ1-1, with unresolved D. The germline V and J ends were trimmed by 5 bases and 6 bases, with 10 bases remaining between them. CDR1 is MDHEN and CDR2 is SYDVKM in the germline V gene. This CDR3 spans 12 amino acids. The CDR3 region has the DNA TGTGCCAGCAGTCCTAGTACAGCTGAAGCTTTCTTT. Translating it yields CASSPSTAEAFF.

This clonotype was picked up many times. Here the CDR3 DNA reads TGTGCCAGCAGCTCACAGGGGGGATATGGCTACACCTTC. It is translated as CASSSQGGYGYTF. The chain links TRBV9 to TRBJ1-2; 8 nucleotides match TRBD1. This CDR3 is 13 amino acids long. Trimming cost V 4 bases and J 5 bases; bases outside gene matches: 4. The V gene's germline CDR1 is SGDLS and CDR2 YYNGEE.

This clonotype was detected many times. J is TRBJ2-5 and V is TRBV20-1, with 9 bases fitting TRBD2. Trimming removed 0 bases from V and 2 bases from J; junction bases left unmatched: 4. From germline, CDR1 is DFQATT and CDR2 SNEGSKA (reference sequence). The CDR3 is made up of 15 amino acids. The CDR3 sequence is CSARDRLAGQETQYF. DNA for the CDR3: TGCAGTGCTAGAGATCGTCTAGCGGGACAAGAGACCCAGTACTTC.

In its sample, this clonotype was seen many times. The V gene is TRBV12-3 or TRBV12-4, the J gene TRBJ2-3; 8 bases align to TRBD2. The CDR3 contains 11 residues. The trim removed 3 bases at V and 15 bases at J, leaving 5 bases unmatched. CDR3 coding DNA: TGTGCCAGCAGTTTCGGGACTAGTAGATATTTT. Protein: CASSFGTSRYF.

The table lists this clonotype with many counts. This rearrangement joins TRBV13 to TRBJ1-1, with 9 bases fitting TRBD1. J was trimmed by 4 bases and V by 9 bases; bases with no gene match: 12. Germline lookup yields CDR1 PRHDT and CDR2 FYEKMQ (reference sequence). The CDR3 sequence is 15 residues long. The CDR3 loop reads CASGTKQGASTEAFF. DNA for the CDR3: TGTGCCAGTGGAACTAAACAGGGGGCGAGCACTGAAGCTTTCTTT.

CDR3 residues: CASSRTVSYNEQFF. The CDR3 DNA is TGTGCCAGCAGCAGGACAGTTTCTTACAATGAGCAGTTCTTC. This sequence joins TRBV27 and TRBJ2-1; TRBD1 is a possible D gene (6 bases). Germline V gene data show CDR1 as MNHEY and CDR2 as SMNVEV (reference sequence). The length of the CDR3 is 14 residues. V lost 6 bases and J lost 4, with 13 bases in between.

This clonotype was seen many times. The V gene is TRBV12-3 or TRBV12-4, the J gene TRBJ1-1; tentatively, D is TRBD1 (6 bases). CDR3 size: 14 residues. The V gene lost 3 bases and the J gene lost 4 bases, with 12 bases spanning the gap. In DNA, the CDR3 is TGTGCCAGCAGTTTTGGGGGCTTTGGCACTGAAGCTTTCTTT. This encodes CASSFGGFGTEAFF.

This clonotype was recorded many times. The chain employs TRBV15 and TRBJ1-6; no definite D call. CDR1 and CDR2 (germline): LNHNV, YYDKDF (reference sequence). Trimming stripped 0 bases from V and 11 bases from J, with 8 bases between. The CDR3 runs to 13 residues. CDR3 in DNA: TGTGCCACCAGCAGAGATATAGGCACACCCCTCCACTTT. Translation: CATSRDIGTPLHF.

The gene calls are TRBV11-1 and TRBJ2-5, with 7 nucleotides matching TRBD1. The germline CDR1 and CDR2 sequences are SGHAT and FQDESV (reference sequence). V shed 5 bases, J shed 1 base, and the junction held 16 bases outside the gene matches. The CDR3 consists of 18 residues. This CDR3 reads CASSTFSDWDSRQETQYF. The CDR3, as DNA: TGTGCCAGCAGCACATTCTCCGATTGGGACAGCCGCCAAGAGACCCAGTACTTC.

This clonotype was seen many times. The chain employs TRBV7-8 and TRBJ1-1, with D possibly TRBD1 on 6 matching bases. Per the germline V gene, CDR1 is SGHVS and CDR2 is FQNEAQ. The CDR3 is 15 residues long. The V and J ends lost 8 bases and 5 bases respectively, with 21 bases between them. The CDR3 sequence: CASVRVGGGVTEAFF. CDR3 DNA sequence: TGTGCCAGCGTACGAGTTGGGGGCGGGGTGACTGAAGCTTTCTTT.

This clonotype showed up many times. The V gene is TRBV12-3 or TRBV12-4, the J gene TRBJ2-2; a possible D gene is TRBD1 (6 bases). This CDR3 has 16 residues. The V end was cut by 4 bases, the J end by 1 base, with 13 bases between. The CDR3 sequence: CASSSRGTKNTGELFF. DNA for the CDR3: TGTGCCAGCAGTTCCAGAGGGACAAAGAACACCGGGGAGCTGTTTTTT.

This clonotype was recorded at least ten times. The chain combines TRBV3-1 with TRBJ1-6; D remains ambiguous. The CDR3 runs to 12 residues. V lost 0 bases and J lost 8, with 2 bases in between. Germline V gene lookup returns CDR1 LGHDT and CDR2 YNNKEL (reference sequence). The CDR3 region is CASSQEDSPLHF. The DNA of the CDR3 is TGTGCCAGCAGCCAAGAGGATTCACCCCTCCACTTT.

This clonotype was counted many times. This chain joins TRBV12-3 or TRBV12-4 and TRBJ2-1; 7 nucleotides match TRBD2. The CDR3 sequence is 16 residues long. Germline trimming cut 5 bases from V and 9 bases from J; bases unmatched to any gene: 16. This CDR3 reads CASSPTFGRELGEQFF. For the CDR3, the DNA is TGTGCCAGCAGTCCTACATTCGGGCGGGAGCTGGGTGAGCAGTTCTTC.

In its sample, this clonotype was seen many times. This rearrangement joins TRBV20-1 to TRBJ2-1; 7 positions agree with TRBD2. This CDR3 is built from 13 residues. J lost 2 bases, V lost 6 bases, and 4 bases had no gene match. Germline V gene data show CDR1 as DFQATT and CDR2 as SNEGSKA (reference sequence). The CDR3 DNA reads TGCAGTGCGGAGAGCGGGACCTACAATGAGCAGTTCTTC. Translation gives CSAESGTYNEQFF.

This clonotype has ten or more counts. The chain links TRBV5-5 to TRBJ2-6, with unresolved D. Trimming took off 2 bases at V and 0 bases at J, with 12 bases between the two ends. The CDR3 spans 17 residues. Germline assignment: CDR1 SGHKS and CDR2 YYEKEE (reference sequence). The CDR3: CASSFRTPISGANVLTF. CDR3 coding DNA: TGTGCCAGCAGCTTCCGGACCCCAATCTCTGGGGCCAACGTCCTGACTTTC.

This clonotype was counted between two and nine times. J is TRBJ1-1 and V is TRBV6-1; weak D call: TRBD1 (5 bases). Trimming shortened V by 6 bases and J by 3 bases, and 17 bases separated the two germline ends. CDR1 is MNHNS, CDR2 SASEGT, per germline. The CDR3 runs 15 residues. CDR3 in amino acids: CASSQWGGRDTEAFF. The CDR3, as DNA: TGTGCCAGCAGCCAATGGGGGGGGAGGGACACTGAAGCTTTCTTT.

This clonotype was detected many times. The chain couples TRBV27 to TRBJ2-3; tentative D call: TRBD2 (5 bases). The CDR3 loop spans 16 amino acids. Per the germline V gene, CDR1 is MNHEY and CDR2 is SMNVEV (reference sequence). V was trimmed by 0 bases and J by 4 bases, leaving 14 bases between them. As DNA, the CDR3 is TGTGCCAGCAGTTTATCAGCGGCATACATCGCAGATACGCAGTATTTT. Its translation is CASSLSAAYIADTQYF.

This clonotype came up many times. V usage is TRBV10-3 and J usage is TRBJ2-1, with D uncertain. CDR1 is ENHRY, CDR2 SYGVKD, per germline. The CDR3 has 16 amino acids. V lost 2 bases and J 15 bases, leaving 26 bases between the germline ends. The DNA for the CDR3 is TGTGCCATCAGTGAGCCCCGTTTGGGTGGGTCGGATGACATGTTCTTC. It yields the protein CAISEPRLGGSDDMFF.

This clonotype was recorded at least ten times. The chain carries TRBV29-1 and TRBJ2-7, with D possibly matching TRBD1 (5 bases). The CDR3 has 11 amino acids. V was trimmed by 6 bases and J by 5 bases, leaving 11 bases between them. Germline V CDR1 and CDR2: SQVTM, ANQGSEA. The CDR3 here is CSVAQGNEQYF. CDR3 nucleotide sequence: TGCAGCGTGGCGCAGGGAAACGAGCAGTACTTC.

CDR3 loop: CASCVQGDTEAFF. The CDR3 DNA reads as TGCGCCAGCTGTGTACAGGGAGACACTGAAGCTTTCTTT. The J gene is TRBJ1-1, the V gene TRBV5-1; perhaps TRBD1 as D (6 bases). V lost 7 bases and J lost 3, with 13 bases in between. The CDR3 is made up of 13 amino acids. The germline V gene has CDR1 SGHRS and CDR2 YFSETQ. Filled out from reference TRBV5-1 and TRBJ1-1, the complete variable domain reads KAGVTQTPRYLIKTRGQQVTLSCSPISGHRSVSWYQQTPGQGLQFLFEYFSETQRNKGNFPGRFSGRQFSNSRSEMNVSTLELGDSALYLCASCVQGDTEAFFGQGTRLTVV.

This clonotype was observed a few times. V and J are TRBV6-1 and TRBJ1-4; the D gene is possibly TRBD1 (5 bases). Germline V gene lookup returns CDR1 MNHNS and CDR2 SASEGT. Trimming removed 6 bases at V and 7 bases at J, with 18 bases between. This CDR3 contains 15 residues. CDR3 loop: CASRTQRTGGEKLFF. CDR3 bases: TGTGCCAGCAGAACCCAAAGGACGGGGGGTGAAAAACTGTTTTTT.